The following is a TCR beta chain sequence with its context. Its antigen is still unknown. Study processing details: The distant-metastasis classifier for papillary thyroid cancer was built from CDR3 differences across clinicopathological groups. With MiXCR, TCRdb reprocessed the PCR reads. The V and J calls shown here were made by TCRdb, not taken from the authors' results. This table has about 40,000 clones, around 17% appearing once. This entry comes from a study of metastatic and nonmetastatic thyroid tumors. Whole-study context: Repertoire data that came from the blood and tumor or nodule tissue of malignant and benign thyroid patients were compared. General study findings and limits: Across blood and tumor, TCR beta diversity in malignant thyroid tumors was reportedly significantly higher than in benign nodules.

The entire patient cohort was treatment-naive prior to thyroid surgery. The CDR3 spans 13 residues. Trimming cost V 3 bases and J 9 bases; bases outside gene matches: 4. Germline assignment: CDR1 GTSNPN and CDR2 SVGIG (reference sequence). Sequenced material: tumor tissue. This chain uses TRBV30 with TRBJ2-1, with TRBD2 matching over 11 bases. This TCR came from a female donor with papillary thyroid cancer or a benign thyroid nodule (not recorded which). Some clones in this sample may be carry-over from other donors' samples. In nucleotides, the CDR3 is TGTGCCTGGAGCGTAGCGGGGGGGTCTGAGCAGTTCTTC. Its protein product is CAWSVAGGSEQFF.